The next 13 T cell receptor beta chains were all read from a single sample in a study of circulating and synovial CD4+ cells in juvenile arthritis. This table comes from immunoSEQ multiplex PCR, and its TCRdb copy is limited to in-frame clones, with some not included. The repertoire holds a few thousand clones, with 88% as singletons. The sample was HLA-DR+ CD4+ T cells from blood. Subset specified: circulating pathogenic-like lymphocytes, sorted as HLA-DR+CD14-CD3+CD4+CD25low/- blood T cells. The receptors here all came from a human donor with juvenile idiopathic arthritis.

The chain has TRBV6-5 and TRBJ1-2, with TRBD1 identical over 7 bases. CDR1 and CDR2 (germline): MNHEY, SVGAGI. CDR3 length equals 14 residues. J was trimmed by 8 bases and V by 7 bases; bases with no gene match: 13. Here the CDR3 DNA reads TGTGCCAGCATTGGGAGACAGGGAAATCAGGGCTACACCTTC. It yields the protein CASIGRQGNQGYTF.

J is TRBJ2-2 and V is TRBV4-1; 11 nucleotides agree with TRBD2. The CDR3 is 18 amino acids. V was clipped by 1 base and J by 4 bases; unmatched bases: 8. Germline V gene sequence: CDR1 MGHRA, CDR2 YSYEKL. In DNA, the CDR3 is TGCGCCAGCAGCCAAGGACTAGCGGGACCAGTAAGCACCGGGGAGCTGTTTTTT. This translates into CASSQGLAGPVSTGELFF.

Concerning this clone itself: Its ends do not fully match the called genes, so a read error is possible. The chain is built from TRBV2 and TRBJ2-3; tentative D call: TRBD2 (6 bases). Per germline, CDR1 SNHLY and CDR2 FYNNEI. This CDR3 has 10 amino acids. CDR3 DNA: TGCGCCAGCGGGCCAGATACGCAGTATTTT. It translates to CASGPDTQYF.

The CDR3 protein is CASSYSSGGATYGYTF. CDR3 DNA: TGTGCCAGCAGTTACTCCTCGGGCGGGGCAACCTATGGCTACACCTTC. This chain uses TRBV6-5 with TRBJ1-2; a weak D match, TRBD1 (5 bases). CDR1 MNHEY and CDR2 SVGAGI come from the germline V gene. Trimming cost V 0 bases and J 4 bases, with 15 bases left between them. CDR3 length: 16 amino acids.

The gene calls are TRBV6-6 and TRBJ2-3; D uncertain. CDR3 length equals 11 residues. From germline, CDR1 is MNHNY and CDR2 SVGAGI (reference sequence). Trimming took off 10 bases at V and 5 bases at J, with 10 bases between the two ends. CDR3 sequence (DNA): TGTGCCACGCTAAGTCTAGATACGCAGTATTTT. As protein: CATLSLDTQYF.

The genes are TRBV5-1 and TRBJ2-7; 7 nucleotides agree with TRBD1. With V trimmed by 2 bases and J by 5 bases, 7 bases remained unmatched. This CDR3 comprises 14 residues. CDR1 is SGHRS, CDR2 YFSETQ, per germline. This chain's CDR3 is CASSLYRGVDEQYF. In DNA, the CDR3 is TGCGCCAGCAGCTTATACAGGGGAGTTGACGAGCAGTACTTC.

The chain is built from TRBV4-3 and TRBJ1-1; weak D call: TRBD1 (6 bases). The CDR3 consists of 16 residues. Per germline, CDR1 LGHNA and CDR2 YSLEER. Trimming took off 4 bases at V and 4 bases at J, with 19 bases between the two ends. The DNA of the CDR3 is TGCGCCAGCAGCCCCCAGCACGGGGGGCGAACCACTGAAGCTTTCTTT. It is translated as CASSPQHGGRTTEAFF.

This chain joins TRBV29-1 and TRBJ2-1; weak D call: TRBD2 (6 bases). V was trimmed by 3 bases and J by 6 bases, leaving 12 bases between them. The CDR3 has 13 residues. The V gene's germline CDR1 is SQVTM and CDR2 ANQGSEA. CDR3 loop: CSVDPGTGNEQFF. CDR3 coding DNA: TGCAGCGTTGACCCGGGGACTGGCAATGAGCAGTTCTTC.

This clone was recorded once. The chain joins TRBV27 to TRBJ2-5, with D possibly TRBD2 on 5 matching bases. The germline V and J ends were trimmed by 6 bases and 4 bases, with 15 bases remaining between them. This CDR3 has 14 residues. CDR1 and CDR2 from the germline V gene are MNHEY and SMNVEV (reference sequence). CDR3 nucleotide sequence: TGTGCCAGCAGCTCCCTGGGGAGCGGAGAGACCCAGTACTTC. It specifies CASSSLGSGETQYF.

This chain links TRBV29-1 with TRBJ2-6; D call uncertain. V was cut by 4 bases and J by 2 bases, with 3 bases left in between. The CDR3 totals 12 residues. CDR1 is SQVTM, CDR2 ANQGSEA, per germline. CDR3 in DNA: TGCAGCGTTGTAACTGGGGCCAACGTCCTGACTTTC. This sequence encodes CSVVTGANVLTF. The full variable domain, its missing parts supplied by reference TRBV29-1 and TRBJ2-6, is SAVISQKPSRDICQRGTSLTIQCQVDSQVTMMFWYRQQPGQSLTLIATANQGSEATYESGFVIDKFPISRPNLTFSTLTVSNMSPEDSSIYLCSVVTGANVLTFGAGSRLTVL.

This chain's CDR3 is CASKVRGAGPIQETQYF. CDR3 DNA: TGTGCCAGCAAAGTCCGGGGGGCGGGCCCTATACAAGAGACCCAGTACTTC. V is TRBV2 and J is TRBJ2-5, with D perhaps matching TRBD2 (7 bases). The CDR3 is 17 amino acids. Deletions cut 7 bases from V and 2 bases from J, with 23 bases between. Germline V gene lookup returns CDR1 SNHLY and CDR2 FYNNEI.

This clone was seen a single time. The chain employs TRBV7-9 and TRBJ2-7, with D possibly matching TRBD1 (6 bases). V was cut by 1 base and J by 8 bases, with 12 bases left in between. Germline CDR1 is SEHNR and CDR2 is FQNEAQ (reference sequence). The CDR3 has 13 amino acids. The CDR3 bases are TGTGCCAGCAGCTTAGAGGCAGGGGTAAAGCAGTACTTC. Its translation: CASSLEAGVKQYF.

This chain links TRBV6-5 with TRBJ2-2; D perhaps matches TRBD2 (6 bases). Trimming shortened V by 2 bases and J by 3 bases, and 10 bases separated the two germline ends. This CDR3 is built from 15 residues. Germline loops: CDR1 MNHEY, CDR2 SVGAGI. The CDR3 loop reads CASSYGGVDTGELFF. In nucleotides, the CDR3 is TGTGCCAGCAGTTACGGCGGGGTGGACACCGGGGAGCTGTTTTTT.